This TCR beta chain was identified during a study of T-cell memory formation after mild COVID-19. On the study more broadly: Clustering of TCRs was largely donor specific.

This clonotype has only a few counts. The antigen remains undetermined. TCRdb reprocessed the 5' RACE reads with MiXCR, giving one entry per CDR3 protein. The table records around 310,000 distinct CDR3 sequences, 20% of them present only once. Regarding the study as a whole: Balance between CD4 and CD8 was seen in clones contracting day 15 to 85, and a CD4+ lean was seen in later expanders.

The CDR3 extends over 14 amino acids. Trimming stripped 5 bases from V and 2 bases from J, with 11 bases between. Germline V gene lookup returns CDR1 SGHTA and CDR2 FQGNSA. Sample: PBMCs or a T cell subset sorted from them (not recorded which). This sequence joins TRBV7-2 and TRBJ2-3; D is perhaps TRBD1 (5 bases). This TCR came from a man in his late teens or twenties who had mild COVID-19 (a few samples of this study predate the infection). Cell type and time point are not known. The CDR3 loop reads CASSGRGLTDTQYF. In DNA, the CDR3 is TGTGCCAGCAGCGGAAGGGGCCTCACAGATACGCAGTATTTT.